The 10 T cell receptor beta chains in this list originate from one sample, sequenced in a study of control samples from healthy donors and cancer patients. Repertoires were generated with immunoSEQ multiplex PCR, while TCRdb's copy carries only in-frame clones and drops some. The sample lists 100,000 or so clones, roughly 78% occurring once. Material for sequencing was blood. These TCRs come from a woman between 55 and 75 years old in good health.

The chain combines TRBV5-5 with TRBJ1-3, with D perhaps matching TRBD1 (5 bases). Trimming removed 2 bases at V and 2 bases at J, with 14 bases between. CDR3 length: 16 residues. Germline values: CDR1 SGHKS, CDR2 YYEKEE (reference sequence). CDR3 nucleotides: TGTGCCAGCAGCTTTTTGAGGGGAGGGCCTGGAAACACCATATATTTT. As protein: CASSFLRGGPGNTIYF.

The chain has TRBV11-2 and TRBJ1-1; D not certain. Trimming removed 0 bases from V and 2 bases from J, with 4 bases in between. The germline V gene encodes CDR1 SGHAT and CDR2 FQNNGV. The CDR3 contains 13 residues. The CDR3 is CASSLDGNTEAFF. Written as DNA, the CDR3 is TGTGCCAGCAGCTTAGACGGAAACACTGAAGCTTTCTTT.

V and J are TRBV5-8 and TRBJ2-1; D is undetermined. CDR3 length: 12 residues. V was clipped by 6 bases and J by 4 bases, with 8 bases between them. The germline V gene has CDR1 SGHTS and CDR2 YDEGEE. This CDR3 reads CASNERYNEQFF. CDR3 sequence (DNA): TGTGCCAGCAATGAGAGGTACAATGAGCAGTTCTTC.

In this sample, this clone turned up once. The chain combines TRBV5-5 with TRBJ1-1; 7 bases fit TRBD1. The CDR3 consists of 14 residues. The trim removed 5 bases at V and 2 bases at J, leaving 6 bases unmatched. The V gene's germline CDR1 is SGHKS and CDR2 YYEKEE (reference sequence). The DNA of the CDR3 is TGTGCCAGCAGATTCGGACAGGCCAACACTGAAGCTTTCTTT. Translated, it gives CASRFGQANTEAFF.

The chain uses TRBV29-1 and TRBJ1-1; D call uncertain. The germline V gene has CDR1 SQVTM and CDR2 ANQGSEA. V lost 2 bases and J lost 1, with 8 bases in between. CDR3 length: 13 amino acids. The CDR3 loop is CSVELLRNTEAFF. The CDR3, as DNA: TGCAGCGTTGAACTACTTAGGAACACTGAAGCTTTCTTT. Full variable domain (remainder filled in from reference TRBV29-1 and TRBJ1-1): SAVISQKPSRDICQRGTSLTIQCQVDSQVTMMFWYRQQPGQSLTLIATANQGSEATYESGFVIDKFPISRPNLTFSTLTVSNMSPEDSSIYLCSVELLRNTEAFFGQGTRLTVV.

The chain joins TRBV25-1 to TRBJ1-2; D gene uncertain. V lost 10 bases and J 4 bases, leaving 10 bases between the germline ends. Germline V CDR1 and CDR2: MGHDK, SYGVNS. The CDR3 sequence is 11 residues long. CDR3 sequence (DNA): TGTGCCACCAACAGTGTCTATGGCTACACCTTC. Translating gives CATNSVYGYTF.

V usage is TRBV14 and J usage is TRBJ2-1, with 8 bases identical to TRBD2. Germline values: CDR1 SGHDN, CDR2 FVKESK. V lost 2 bases to trimming and J lost 9 bases; unmatched junction nucleotides: 6. CDR3 length equals 14 residues. The CDR3 DNA sequence: TGTGCCAGCAGCCAAACGGGAGGGGTTGCTGAGCAGTTCTTC. Translating it yields CASSQTGGVAEQFF.

The chain combines TRBV5-6 with TRBJ2-7, with a weak D call TRBD1 (6 bases). Germline CDR1 SGHDT, CDR2 YYEEEE. This CDR3 region has 13 residues. V was trimmed by 2 bases and J by 7 bases, leaving 13 bases between them. CDR3 coding DNA: TGTGCCAGCAGCTTTCGGACAGCGGTTGAGCAGTACTTC. It codes for CASSFRTAVEQYF. The complete variable domain, with remaining parts taken from reference TRBV5-6 and TRBJ2-7, reads DAGVTQSPTHLIKTRGQQVTLRCSPKSGHDTVSWYQQALGQGPQFIFQYYEEEERQRGNFPDRFSGHQFPNYSSELNVNALLLGDSALYLCASSFRTAVEQYFGPGTRLTVT.

The chain carries TRBV27 and TRBJ2-4; 10 bases match TRBD1. Germline V gene lookup returns CDR1 MNHEY and CDR2 SMNVEV (reference sequence). Trimming at V came to 4 bases and at J to 3 bases, leaving 6 bases not matched to a gene. The CDR3 covers 16 residues. The CDR3 DNA reads TGTGCCAGCAGTTCGGGACAGGGGTTAGGCAAAAACATTCAGTACTTC. It codes for CASSSGQGLGKNIQYF.

This chain uses TRBV18 with TRBJ2-7; 9 bases align to TRBD1. V shed 3 bases, J shed 3 bases, and the junction held 9 bases outside the gene matches. This CDR3 comprises 16 residues. CDR1 KGHSH and CDR2 LQKENI come from the germline V gene. CDR3 coding DNA: TGTGCCAGCTCACCCCCGGGGACAGGGTTTAACTACGAGCAGTACTTC. Translation gives CASSPPGTGFNYEQYF.